This entry lists 10 T cell receptor beta chains sequenced from one sample in a study of CD8+ T cells in alopecia areata. cDNA prepared by RNA extraction and subsequent reverse transcription served as the template for sequencing. Sequenced by immunoSEQ multiplex PCR; TCRdb stores in-frame clones only, minus some. The table has 150,000 to 160,000 clones, around half seen once; the top ten hold 15% to 20%. The starting material was CD8+ T cells sorted from blood, obtained at week 0. The source of these receptors is a human donor with alopecia areata.

The rearrangement links TRBV9 to TRBJ2-2; 7 nucleotides line up with TRBD2. The J segment lost 6 bases and the V segment lost 1 base, leaving 6 bases of the junction unmatched. The CDR3 has 15 residues. Per germline, CDR1 SGDLS and CDR2 YYNGEE. As DNA, the CDR3 is TGTGCCAGCAGCGTACAGGCGGGGGTCCCCGGGGAGCTGTTTTTT. Its protein is CASSVQAGVPGELFF.

J is TRBJ2-6 and V is TRBV27, with D hard to call. Trimming cost V 5 bases and J 3 bases, with 8 bases left between them. CDR3 size: 14 residues. CDR1 is MNHEY and CDR2 is SMNVEV in the germline V gene (reference sequence). The CDR3 DNA reads as TGTGCCAGCAGTCCCTCCGTTGGGGCCAACGTCCTGACTTTC. As protein: CASSPSVGANVLTF.

V is TRBV30 and J is TRBJ1-4, with TRBD1 as a possible D gene (6 bases). V gave up 5 bases and J gave up 1 base, with 11 bases separating them. The CDR3 has 14 amino acids. The germline V gene has CDR1 GTSNPN and CDR2 SVGIG (reference sequence). The CDR3 DNA reads TGTGCCTGGGACCCACAGGGAACTAATGAAAAACTGTTTTTT. Protein sequence: CAWDPQGTNEKLFF.

The chain couples TRBV7-6 to TRBJ2-7, with D unclear. The ends were cut back, 1 base at V and 5 bases at J, with 12 bases in the middle. The CDR3 is 14 amino acids. Germline CDR1 and CDR2: SGHVS and FNYEAQ. The CDR3 loop reads CASSLEGRINEQYF. CDR3 bases: TGTGCCAGCAGCTTAGAGGGCAGGATCAACGAGCAGTACTTC.

V is TRBV30 and J is TRBJ2-6, with D possibly matching TRBD1 (5 bases). The V and J ends lost 3 bases and 3 bases respectively, with 9 bases between them. Germline V gene lookup returns CDR1 GTSNPN and CDR2 SVGIG (reference sequence). The CDR3 spans 14 residues. CDR3 in DNA: TGTGCCTGGAGGACAGCGTTTGGGGCCAACGTCCTGACTTTC. This sequence encodes CAWRTAFGANVLTF.

The rearrangement joins TRBV4-1 to TRBJ2-7, with TRBD2 matching over 12 bases. Germline V lookup: CDR1 MGHRA, CDR2 YSYEKL. Trimming removed 4 bases from V and 2 bases from J; junction bases left unmatched: 3. This CDR3 has 15 amino acids. The CDR3 here is CASSPTSGGTYEQYF. CDR3 coding DNA: TGCGCCAGCAGCCCTACTAGCGGGGGGACCTACGAGCAGTACTTC.

V gene TRBV30 combines with J gene TRBJ2-5; TRBD2 agrees at 8 bases. The V gene end was trimmed by 5 bases and the J gene end by 4 bases; junction bases not matched to a gene: 12. The CDR3 consists of 15 residues. CDR1 and CDR2 (germline): GTSNPN, SVGIG (reference sequence). The CDR3 here is CAWGPGAGGGETQYF. CDR3 in DNA: TGTGCCTGGGGTCCCGGGGCGGGGGGCGGAGAGACCCAGTACTTC.

This sequence joins TRBV9 and TRBJ1-1, with a possible D match to TRBD1 (5 bases). This CDR3 has 14 amino acids. Between the trimmed V and J ends, which lost 4 bases and 9 bases, there was a span of 19 bases. From germline, CDR1 is SGDLS and CDR2 YYNGEE. CDR3 DNA: TGTGCCAGCAGCCCCCAGAATCTCCGGACACAAGCTTTCTTT. It specifies CASSPQNLRTQAFF.

The chain couples TRBV29-1 to TRBJ2-7; the D is unclear. CDR1 and CDR2 (germline): SQVTM, ANQGSEA. The CDR3 consists of 10 residues. V gave up 5 bases and J gave up 7 bases, with 9 bases separating them. The CDR3 nucleotides read TGCAGCGTTATCGACGGGGAGCAGTACTTC. It encodes CSVIDGEQYF.

The V gene is TRBV29-1, the J gene TRBJ1-2; no clear D. Trimming cost V 1 base and J 5 bases, with 14 bases left between them. The CDR3 spans 14 residues. Germline-derived CDR1 and CDR2 are SQVTM and ANQGSEA. The CDR3 here is CSVEVSTPGYGYTF. The CDR3 coding sequence is TGCAGCGTTGAAGTCTCCACGCCCGGTTATGGCTACACCTTC.